This TCR beta chain was identified in a study of identical twins. Study-wide points: Modeled out-of-frame TCR alpha sharing in monozygotic twins fell below observed levels. Researchers caution that invariant MAIT and iNKT cells could partly confound zero-insertion analyses.

TCRdb ran MiXCR on the 5' RACE reads and lists one entry per CDR3 protein. The repertoire has about 520,000 distinct CDR3 sequences, roughly 21% of them found once; the top ten carry 0.91%. This clonotype has a handful of counts. As yet, its antigen is unknown. The CDR3 spans 14 residues. Germline assignment: CDR1 DFQATT and CDR2 SNEGSKA (reference sequence). With 2 bases clipped from V and 6 bases from J, the junction kept 5 bases outside the gene matches. These data also formed part of another study, on T cells expressing NK-cell markers. As reported in that work: An anti-gamma-delta TCR antibody was added in several experiments. It restricted sorting to alpha-beta TCR-expressing T cells. Dominant NKG2C+ clonotypes accounted for 1.0-7.0% of CD8+ T cells in over 5 donors.

The J gene is TRBJ2-1, the V gene TRBV20-1; TRBD2 agrees at 9 bases. The material sequenced was CD4+ T cells sorted from blood. This clonotype was sampled from a woman under 30 in good health. As DNA, the CDR3 is TGCAGTGCTAGATACCCTAGCGGGGCCAATGAGCAGTTCTTC. Translating it yields CSARYPSGANEQFF.